One sample yielded the 30 T cell receptor beta chains listed below, sequenced in a study of cytomegalovirus exposure and HLA in healthy donors. Primers for the PCR totalled 60 Vbeta and 13 Jbeta. This table comes from immunoSEQ multiplex PCR, and its TCRdb copy is limited to in-frame clones, with some not included. Found here are approximately 170,000 clones, less than 85% of them singletons; the top ten hold less than 2%. Sequenced material: PBMCs. Receptors were obtained from a male donor in good health and CMV-seronegative.

This clone was recorded once. The chain employs TRBV7-9 and TRBJ2-5; TRBD2 is a possible D gene (6 bases). The CDR3 loop spans 14 amino acids. V lost 5 bases and J 3 bases, leaving 13 bases between the germline ends. The germline V gene has CDR1 SEHNR and CDR2 FQNEAQ (reference sequence). In DNA, the CDR3 is TGTGCCAGCAGCGGAGGGGTGGGGGAAGAGACCCAGTACTTC. As protein: CASSGGVGEETQYF.

The chain joins TRBV9 to TRBJ2-7, with 11 bases matching TRBD1. The CDR3 has 16 residues. J lost 4 bases, V lost 4 bases, and 10 bases had no gene match. Germline V lookup: CDR1 SGDLS, CDR2 YYNGEE. This CDR3 is CASSPLGGTGGYEQYF. CDR3 DNA: TGTGCCAGCAGCCCCCTCGGAGGGACAGGGGGTTACGAGCAGTACTTC. Filled out from reference TRBV9 and TRBJ2-7, the complete variable domain reads DSGVTQTPKHLITATGQRVTLRCSPRSGDLSVYWYQQSLDQGLQFLIQYYNGEERAKGNILERFSAQQFPDLHSELNLSSLELGDSALYFCASSPLGGTGGYEQYFGPGTRLTVT.

CDR3 region: CASSLRTASYEQYF. The CDR3 DNA sequence: TGTGCCAGCAGTTTACGGACAGCGTCCTACGAGCAGTACTTC. The gene calls are TRBV27 and TRBJ2-5; D may be TRBD1 (6 bases). The DNA end favors TRBJ2-7, so the J call may be wrong. Germline CDR1 is MNHEY and CDR2 is SMNVEV (reference sequence). The CDR3 runs 14 residues.

This clone was recorded a few times. V and J are TRBV23-1 and TRBJ1-3; 11 nucleotides align to TRBD1. TRBV23-1 is identified as an open reading frame with a role that is uncertain. The CDR3 runs 18 residues. Unmatched junction bases numbered 5, after V lost 0 bases and J lost 1 base. CDR3 region: CASSQSWTGGASGNTIYF. Here the CDR3 DNA reads TGCGCCAGCAGTCAATCATGGACAGGGGGCGCTTCTGGAAACACCATATATTTT.

The chain recombines TRBV28 with TRBJ1-5; 9 nucleotides match TRBD1. Germline trimming cut 2 bases from V and 4 bases from J; bases unmatched to any gene: 12. CDR3 length: 18 residues. The germline CDR1 and CDR2 sequences are MDHEN and SYDVKM. CDR3 residues: CASSLAGTGLGGNQPQHF. The CDR3 coding sequence is TGTGCCAGCAGTTTAGCCGGGACAGGGCTGGGGGGAAATCAGCCCCAGCATTTT.

J is TRBJ2-2 and V is TRBV5-1; possible D gene TRBD1, 6 bases. The CDR3 covers 15 residues. Germline lookup yields CDR1 SGHRS and CDR2 YFSETQ. The germline V and J ends were trimmed by 4 bases and 6 bases, with 16 bases remaining between them. The CDR3 here is CASSPAQGSAGELFF. The DNA of the CDR3 is TGCGCCAGCAGCCCGGCACAGGGTTCGGCCGGGGAGCTGTTTTTT.

The rearrangement uses TRBV18 and TRBJ2-7; TRBD1 aligns across 11 bases. The ends lost 5 bases at V and 3 bases at J; junction bases unmatched: 3. The germline CDR1 and CDR2 sequences are KGHSH and LQKENI. This CDR3 spans 14 amino acids. The CDR3 is CASSRTGGYYEQYF. As DNA, the CDR3 is TGTGCCAGCTCAAGGACAGGGGGCTACTACGAGCAGTACTTC. Combining the CDR3 with reference TRBV18 and TRBJ2-7 gives the whole variable domain NAGVMQNPRHLVRRRGQEARLRCSPMKGHSHVYWYRQLPEEGLKFMVYLQKENIIDESGMPKERFSAEFPKEGPSILRIQQVVRGDSAAYFCASSRTGGYYEQYFGPGTRLTVT.

The gene calls are TRBV18 and TRBJ2-5; D not certain. There are 13 residues in the CDR3. Trimming removed 10 bases at V and 5 bases at J, with 17 bases between. Germline V lookup: CDR1 KGHSH, CDR2 LQKENI. The CDR3: CATTRSGVETQYF. CDR3 DNA sequence: TGTGCCACCACCCGCTCGGGTGTGGAGACCCAGTACTTC.

The chain employs TRBV7-9 and TRBJ2-3; 11 bases line up with TRBD1. The CDR3 is 17 residues long. Germline loops: CDR1 SEHNR, CDR2 FQNEAQ (reference sequence). Here the CDR3 reads CSTEAWIRTGGADTQYF. The CDR3 DNA reads TGTTCCACCGAAGCCTGGATTCGGACAGGGGGCGCAGATACGCAGTATTTT.

The J gene is TRBJ2-1, the V gene TRBV15, with 9 bases aligning to TRBD2. V lost 4 bases to trimming and J lost 2 bases; unmatched junction nucleotides: 9. Germline values: CDR1 LNHNV, CDR2 YYDKDF (reference sequence). This CDR3 comprises 17 residues. As DNA, the CDR3 is TGTGCCACCAGCACCTACCCTAGCGGGAACCCCTACAATGAGCAGTTCTTC. Amino acids: CATSTYPSGNPYNEQFF.

The sample holds one count of this clone. This sequence joins TRBV7-3 and TRBJ1-1; tentative D call: TRBD1 (5 bases). The CDR3 consists of 13 residues. Trimming left V 2 bases short and J 10 bases short, with 14 bases between. CDR1 SGHTA and CDR2 FQGTGA come from the germline V gene. CDR3: CASSLLSGRGAFF. CDR3 sequence (DNA): TGTGCCAGCAGCTTATTATCGGGGCGGGGAGCTTTCTTT.

A single count supports this clone. This sample includes further DNA sequences coding for the same CDR3. This chain connects TRBV7-9 to TRBJ2-1; D ambiguous. The germline gives CDR1 SEHNR, CDR2 FQNEAQ (reference sequence). This CDR3 has 11 residues. Trimming removed 4 bases from V and 7 bases from J, with 5 bases in between. This CDR3 reads CASSSSNEQFF. CDR3 in DNA: TGTGCCAGCAGCTCTTCTAATGAGCAGTTCTTC. The whole variable domain, remainder taken from reference TRBV7-9 and TRBJ2-1, is DTGVSQNPRHKITKRGQNVTFRCDPISEHNRLYWYRQTLGQGPEFLTYFQNEAQLEKSRLLSDRFSAERPKGSFSTLEIQRTEQGDSAMYLCASSSSNEQFFGPGTRLTVL.

The chain carries TRBV18 and TRBJ2-5, with 13 bases that match TRBD2. The trim removed 0 bases at V and 3 bases at J, leaving 4 bases unmatched. Germline CDR1 reads KGHSH; CDR2 reads LQKENI. This CDR3 has 17 amino acids. The CDR3: CASSPPRGLAGEETQYF. The CDR3 bases are TGTGCCAGCTCACCACCCCGCGGACTAGCGGGAGAAGAGACCCAGTACTTC.

V is TRBV6-6 and J is TRBJ2-3, with D possibly being TRBD2 (7 bases). Germline V lookup: CDR1 MNHNY, CDR2 SVGAGI (reference sequence). Trimming cost V 4 bases and J 2 bases, with 13 bases left between them. The CDR3 length is 15 residues. CDR3 protein: CASSWGGRVTDTQYF. CDR3 nucleotide sequence: TGTGCCAGCAGTTGGGGGGGGCGCGTCACAGATACGCAGTATTTT.

The genes are TRBV6-5 and TRBJ1-1; 7 nucleotides line up with TRBD1. Germline V gives CDR1 MNHEY, CDR2 SVGAGI. V dropped 4 bases and J dropped 0; count of bases not matched to a gene: 2. The length of the CDR3 is 14 residues. CDR3 sequence (DNA): TGTGCCAGCAGTTGGGGACAGATGAACACTGAAGCTTTCTTT. Its protein product is CASSWGQMNTEAFF.

The chain is built from TRBV4-3 and TRBJ2-2; D ambiguous. The CDR3 has 16 residues. V gave up 1 base and J gave up 1 base, with 10 bases separating them. Germline assignment: CDR1 LGHNA and CDR2 YSLEER. CDR3 residues: CASSQAPAKNTGELFF. CDR3 sequence (DNA): TGCGCCAGCAGCCAAGCTCCAGCGAAGAACACCGGGGAGCTGTTTTTT.

V usage is TRBV2 and J usage is TRBJ2-7, with TRBD2 matching 15 bases. The CDR3 extends over 19 amino acids. Unmatched junction bases numbered 15, after V lost 6 bases and J lost 3 bases. Germline values: CDR1 SNHLY, CDR2 FYNNEI. The CDR3, as DNA: TGTGCCAGCAGACCTCCTCCGGGACTAGCGGGAGGTCTCCTCTACGAGCAGTACTTC. Encoded protein: CASRPPPGLAGGLLYEQYF.

The rearrangement links TRBV5-5 to TRBJ2-3; 7 bases align to TRBD1. CDR3 size: 16 residues. V trimming: 0 bases; J trimming: 1 base; junction bases outside the gene matches: 5. Germline values: CDR1 SGHKS, CDR2 YYEKEE (reference sequence). This CDR3 is CASSLERGGRTDTQYF. The CDR3 DNA is TGTGCCAGCAGCTTGGAGCGAGGGGGCCGCACAGATACGCAGTATTTT. Using reference TRBV5-5 and TRBJ2-3 for the parts outside the CDR3, the full variable domain is DAGVTQSPTHLIKTRGQQVTLRCSPISGHKSVSWYQQVLGQGPQFIFQYYEKEERGRGNFPDRFSARQFPNYSSELNVNALLLGDSALYLCASSLERGGRTDTQYFGPGTRLTVL.

This chain links TRBV4-1 with TRBJ2-7; 7 bases agree with TRBD2. CDR1 and CDR2 from the germline V gene are MGHRA and YSYEKL. Losses at the gene ends were 4 bases for V and 3 bases for J; bases not matched to a gene: 21. The CDR3 contains 19 residues. DNA for the CDR3: TGCGCCAGCAGCCCTCGTTTGGGCAGCGGGAAGATAAATAACTACGAGCAGTACTTC. Its translation is CASSPRLGSGKINNYEQYF.

The chain combines TRBV19 with TRBJ2-1; no reliable D call. Per germline, CDR1 LNHDA and CDR2 SQIVND (reference sequence). CDR3 size: 16 residues. V was cut by 2 bases and J by 0 bases, with 11 bases left in between. The CDR3 sequence: CASSIRATSSYNEQFF. CDR3 nucleotides: TGTGCCAGTAGTATAAGAGCGACGAGCTCCTACAATGAGCAGTTCTTC.

The chain has TRBV28 and TRBJ2-7; D unclear. Germline-derived CDR1 and CDR2 are MDHEN and SYDVKM. V lost 5 bases and J 7 bases, leaving 15 bases between the germline ends. The CDR3 loop spans 13 amino acids. CDR3 bases: TGTGCCAGCAGTCTTTTTGCCCCCGGGGAGCAGTACTTC. Its translation is CASSLFAPGEQYF.

This CDR3 is CASSQTGQGRETQYF. CDR3 sequence (DNA): TGTGCCAGCAGCCAAACGGGACAGGGTAGGGAGACCCAGTACTTC. The rearrangement uses TRBV9 and TRBJ2-5; 9 bases line up with TRBD1. This CDR3 is 15 amino acids long. Germline values: CDR1 SGDLS, CDR2 YYNGEE. Losses at the gene ends were 4 bases for V and 5 bases for J; bases not matched to a gene: 9.

This clone was seen a few times. This rearrangement joins TRBV7-9 to TRBJ2-7, with 10 bases lining up with TRBD1. The CDR3 spans 15 residues. The ends lost 2 bases at V and 6 bases at J; junction bases unmatched: 7. CDR1 is SEHNR, CDR2 FQNEAQ, per germline (reference sequence). CDR3 coding DNA: TGTGCCAGCAGCTTAAGTAGGACAGGGGGAGGCGAGCAGTACTTC. Translation: CASSLSRTGGGEQYF.

This chain links TRBV7-6 with TRBJ2-7; tentative D call: TRBD2 (5 bases). This CDR3 has 19 amino acids. CDR1 and CDR2 from the germline V gene are SGHVS and FNYEAQ. Trimming cost V 4 bases and J 4 bases, with 29 bases left between them. The CDR3 loop reads CASSYGPAGGQYRSYEQYF. CDR3 in DNA: TGTGCCAGCAGCTATGGGCCTGCGGGCGGCCAATACCGATCTTACGAGCAGTACTTC.

This clone occurred a few times. The chain has TRBV2 and TRBJ1-5; the match to TRBD1 covers 7 bases. Germline loops: CDR1 SNHLY, CDR2 FYNNEI. V trimming: 9 bases; J trimming: 4 bases; junction bases outside the gene matches: 9. The CDR3 runs 14 residues. The DNA for the CDR3 is TGTGCCAGTAGGGCGCCGGGACAGAATCAGCCCCAGCATTTT. Its protein is CASRAPGQNQPQHF.

V is TRBV4-1 and J is TRBJ2-2; D ambiguous. The germline CDR1 and CDR2 sequences are MGHRA and YSYEKL. Trimming cost V 3 bases and J 1 base, with 6 bases left between them. The CDR3 has 14 residues. The CDR3 DNA follows: TGCGCCAGCAGCCATTCCAAGAACACCGGGGAGCTGTTTTTT. Its translation is CASSHSKNTGELFF.

The gene calls are TRBV6-6 and TRBJ2-7; D perhaps matches TRBD1 (5 bases). Trimming cost V 0 bases and J 5 bases, with 11 bases left between them. Germline V gene data show CDR1 as MNHNY and CDR2 as SVGAGI (reference sequence). CDR3 length: 14 residues. CDR3 in DNA: TGTGCCAGCAGTTACTCTGCCAGGGCGAACGAGCAGTACTTC. Protein: CASSYSARANEQYF.

This clone was observed a few times. The chain recombines TRBV28 with TRBJ1-1, with no clear D. Deletions cut 6 bases from V and 1 base from J, with 9 bases between. The germline CDR1 and CDR2 sequences are MDHEN and SYDVKM. The CDR3 runs to 13 residues. The CDR3 sequence: CASSPGSNTEAFF. The CDR3 DNA is TGTGCCAGCAGCCCCGGTTCGAACACTGAAGCTTTCTTT. Full variable domain (outside the CDR3, taken from reference TRBV28 and TRBJ1-1): DVKVTQSSRYLVKRTGEKVFLECVQDMDHENMFWYRQDPGLGLRLIYFSYDVKMKEKGDIPEGYSVSREKKERFSLILESASTNQTSMYLCASSPGSNTEAFFGQGTRLTVV.

This rearrangement joins TRBV27 to TRBJ2-3; TRBD2 is a possible D gene (5 bases). Trimming took 3 bases from V and 2 from J, leaving 12 bases between them. The V gene's germline CDR1 is MNHEY and CDR2 SMNVEV (reference sequence). The CDR3 is 15 amino acids. CDR3 in DNA: TGTGCCAGCAGTTTGGGTAGCGCTAACACAGATACGCAGTATTTT. Its translation is CASSLGSANTDTQYF.

V gene TRBV10-3 combines with J gene TRBJ1-1; TRBD1 aligns across 8 bases. The CDR3 is 16 amino acids. The germline gives CDR1 ENHRY, CDR2 SYGVKD. V was clipped by 4 bases and J by 2 bases; unmatched bases: 9. The CDR3 nucleotides read TGTGCCATCAGTGCTGGACAGGGAGAGAGAAACACTGAAGCTTTCTTT. As protein: CAISAGQGERNTEAFF.